The 2 T cell receptor beta chains below all came from one sample that was sequenced in a study of metastatic and nonmetastatic thyroid tumors. With MiXCR, TCRdb reprocessed the PCR reads. The sample consists of some 55,000 clones, around 20% of them appearing once. Until they underwent thyroid surgery, no patient had received any treatment. Sequenced material: blood. Receptors originate from a female donor with papillary thyroid cancer or a benign thyroid nodule (not recorded which). Some clones in this sample may be carry-over from other donors' samples.

This clone showed up many times. The chain employs TRBV7-9 and TRBJ2-3, with 9 nucleotides matching TRBD2. Looked up from germline, CDR1 is SEHNR and CDR2 is FQNEAQ (reference sequence). V lost 5 bases and J lost 2; bases outside the gene matches: 14. The CDR3 is 18 amino acids. In DNA form, the CDR3 reads TGTGCCAGCAGCCCCGGGAGTAGCGGGAGCCCATCCACAGATACGCAGTATTTT. Protein product: CASSPGSSGSPSTDTQYF.

This clone rates as medium-sized. CDR3 protein: CASSHNPGTRSEQYF. The CDR3 coding sequence is TGCGCCAGCAGCCATAATCCCGGGACGAGGAGCGAGCAGTACTTC. The chain combines TRBV4-1 with TRBJ2-7; D may match TRBD1 or TRBD2 (5 bases each). V dropped 3 bases and J dropped 6 bases, with 18 bases sitting between them. Germline values: CDR1 MGHRA, CDR2 YSYEKL. The CDR3 spans 15 residues.